This record covers a single T cell receptor (beta chain). As yet, its antigen is unknown. This specimen belongs to a study of shared clonotypes between healthy human individuals. Assay runs were performed at deep level. Assay: immunoSEQ multiplex PCR; the TCRdb copy retains only in-frame clones and omits some. Found here are approximately 2.5 million clones, over 85% of them singletons; the top ten hold approximately 0.37%. Study-wide results and limits: Estimated richness values were generally larger in naive subsets than in memory subsets.

The CDR3 totals 14 residues. Between the trimmed V and J ends, which lost 9 bases and 6 bases, there was a span of 17 bases. Germline CDR1 reads WNHNN; CDR2 reads SYGVQD (reference sequence). The chain combines TRBV10-1 with TRBJ2-2, with D perhaps TRBD2 (5 bases). Input material: naive CD4+ T cells from PBMCs. Specified subset: CD45RA+ positively selected. The sequence was collected from a man in his late teens or twenties in good health. Some clones in this sample may be carry-over from other donors' samples. The CDR3 reads CARTFTGRSGELFF. In nucleotides, the CDR3 is TGCGCCAGGACTTTCACGGGAAGGTCCGGGGAGCTGTTTTTT.